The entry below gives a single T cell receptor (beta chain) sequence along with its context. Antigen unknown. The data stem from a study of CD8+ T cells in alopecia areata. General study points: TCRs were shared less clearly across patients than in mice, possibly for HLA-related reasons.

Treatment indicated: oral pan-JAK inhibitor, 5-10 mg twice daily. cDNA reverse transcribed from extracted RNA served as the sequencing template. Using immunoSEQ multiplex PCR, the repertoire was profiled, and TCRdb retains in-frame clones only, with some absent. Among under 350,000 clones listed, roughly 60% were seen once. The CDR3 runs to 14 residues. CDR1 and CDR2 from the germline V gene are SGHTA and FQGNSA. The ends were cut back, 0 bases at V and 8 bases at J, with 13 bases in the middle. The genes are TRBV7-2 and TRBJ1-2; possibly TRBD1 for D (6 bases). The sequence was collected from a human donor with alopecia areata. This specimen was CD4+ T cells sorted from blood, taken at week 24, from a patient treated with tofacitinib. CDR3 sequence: CASSLATPGGGYTF. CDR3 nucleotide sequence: TGTGCCAGCAGCTTAGCGACCCCGGGGGGCGGCTACACCTTC. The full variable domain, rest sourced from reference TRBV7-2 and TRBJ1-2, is GAGVSQSPSNKVTEKGKDVELRCDPISGHTALYWYRQSLGQGLEFLIYFQGNSAPDKSGLPSDRFSAERTGGSVSTLTIQRTQQEDSAVYLCASSLATPGGGYTFGSGTRLTVV.